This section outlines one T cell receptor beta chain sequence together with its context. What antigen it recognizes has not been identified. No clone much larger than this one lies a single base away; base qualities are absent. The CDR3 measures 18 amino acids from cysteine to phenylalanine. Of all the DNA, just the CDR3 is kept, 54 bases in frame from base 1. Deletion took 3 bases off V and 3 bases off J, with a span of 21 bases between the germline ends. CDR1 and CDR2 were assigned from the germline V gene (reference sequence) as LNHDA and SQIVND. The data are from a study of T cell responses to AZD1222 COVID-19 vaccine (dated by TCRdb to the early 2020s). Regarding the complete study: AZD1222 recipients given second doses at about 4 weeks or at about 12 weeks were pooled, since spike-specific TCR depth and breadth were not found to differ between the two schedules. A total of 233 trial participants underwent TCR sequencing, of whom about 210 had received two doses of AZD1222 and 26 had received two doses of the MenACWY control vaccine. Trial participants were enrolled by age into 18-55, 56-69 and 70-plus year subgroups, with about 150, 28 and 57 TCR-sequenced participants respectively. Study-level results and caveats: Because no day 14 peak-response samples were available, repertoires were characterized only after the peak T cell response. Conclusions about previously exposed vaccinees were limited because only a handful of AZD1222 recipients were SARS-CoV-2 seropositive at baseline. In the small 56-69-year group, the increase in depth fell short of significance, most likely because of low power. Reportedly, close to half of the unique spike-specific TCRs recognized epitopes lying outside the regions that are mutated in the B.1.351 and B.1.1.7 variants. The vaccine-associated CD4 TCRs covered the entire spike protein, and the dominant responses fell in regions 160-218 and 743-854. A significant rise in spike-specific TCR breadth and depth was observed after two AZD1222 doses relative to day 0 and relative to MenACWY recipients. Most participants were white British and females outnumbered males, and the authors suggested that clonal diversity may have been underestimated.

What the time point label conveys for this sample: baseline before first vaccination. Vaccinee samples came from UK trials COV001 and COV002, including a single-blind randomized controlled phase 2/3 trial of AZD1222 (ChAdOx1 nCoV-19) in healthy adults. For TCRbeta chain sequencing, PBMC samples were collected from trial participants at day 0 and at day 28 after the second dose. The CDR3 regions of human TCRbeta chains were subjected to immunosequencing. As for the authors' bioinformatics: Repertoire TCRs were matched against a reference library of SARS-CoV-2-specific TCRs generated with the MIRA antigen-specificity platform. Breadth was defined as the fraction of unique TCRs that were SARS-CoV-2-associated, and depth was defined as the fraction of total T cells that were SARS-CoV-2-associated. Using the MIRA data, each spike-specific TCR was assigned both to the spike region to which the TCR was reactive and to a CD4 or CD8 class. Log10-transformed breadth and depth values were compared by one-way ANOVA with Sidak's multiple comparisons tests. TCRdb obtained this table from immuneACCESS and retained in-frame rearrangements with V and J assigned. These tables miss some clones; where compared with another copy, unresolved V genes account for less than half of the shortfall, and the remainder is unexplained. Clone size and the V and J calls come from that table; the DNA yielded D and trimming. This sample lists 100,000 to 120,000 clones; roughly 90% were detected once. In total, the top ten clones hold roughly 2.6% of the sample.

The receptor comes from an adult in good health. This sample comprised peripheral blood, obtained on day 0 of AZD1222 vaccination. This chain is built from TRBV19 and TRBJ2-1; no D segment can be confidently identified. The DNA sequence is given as TGTGCCAGTAGTATCACCAGGATGGCGGATTGGGTCTACAATGAGCAGTTCTTC. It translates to CASSITRMADWVYNEQFF.